This TCR beta chain was recorded in a study of blood T cell repertoires in COVID-19. Study-wide background: Sites across the United States, Italy and Spain contributed samples from acute and convalescent COVID-19. Nucleic acid was either cDNA or gDNA, and it came from T cells, B-cell-depleted T cells, or PBMCs.

The length of the CDR3 is 14 residues. Germline loops: CDR1 MNHNY, CDR2 SVGAGI (reference sequence). The V and J ends lost 6 bases and 4 bases, in that order; junction bases with no gene match: 5. Authors' data handling: Estimation of nucleated cell counts relied on the amplification of reference gene primers. Libraries were prepared by immunoSEQ multiplex PCR; TCRdb keeps only in-frame clonotypes and omits some of them. The V and J calls and clone size were taken over from that table, and D and trimming were inferred from the DNA. The sample carries about 26,000 clones, about 92% recorded once. The genes are TRBV6-6 and TRBJ1-1; TRBD1 agrees at 10 bases. Input material: peripheral blood. The TCR sequence derives from a human donor in a cohort sampled during active COVID-19. The CDR3 coding sequence is TGTGCCAGCAGGGGGGGACAGGGGTTCACTGAAGCTTTCTTT. Translation gives CASRGGQGFTEAFF.